This T cell receptor (beta chain) was sequenced in a study of CD8+CD57+ T cells in acquired aplastic anemia. Overall study: The average for DNA from sorted CD4+ and CD8+ cells was roughly 3 ug.

Overall study results and limits: CD8+ Simpson's diversity did not differ significantly between patients and controls. Approximately 30 was the count of CD8+ CDR3 sequences that patients shared with controls.

The CDR3 totals 17 residues. Trimming shortened V by 1 base and J by 0 bases, and 14 bases separated the two germline ends. Looked up from germline, CDR1 is SGHRS and CDR2 is YFSETQ. For CDR3 and TCR beta VDJ profiling, genomic DNA was the template used. TCRdb ran MiXCR on the reads and lists one entry per CDR3 protein. The sample has 150,000 to 200,000 distinct CDR3 sequences, around 48% seen once. Only patients with CD8+CD57+ cell expansion on flow cytometry were chosen for sequencing. This clonotype was seen a handful of times. Antigen specificity is unknown. The TCR sequence derives from a human donor with aplastic anemia. Sequences were obtained from sorted CD4+, CD8+, or CD8+CD57+ T cells (not recorded which) from PBMCs. The chain has TRBV5-1 and TRBJ1-3; weak D call: TRBD1 (6 bases). The CDR3 loop reads CASSLNGGDYSGNTIYF. In DNA form, the CDR3 reads TGCGCCAGCAGCTTGAACGGGGGCGATTACTCTGGAAACACCATATATTTT.